This T cell receptor beta chain was obtained from a study of OX40 agonist ivuxolimab in advanced cancers. In the study overall: An agonistic human IgG2 monoclonal antibody against OX40 (CD134) was given. Patients were treated with intravenous ivuxolimab, dosed at 0.01 to 10 mg/kg and infused every 2 weeks. Dose-escalation cases comprised hepatocellular carcinoma, melanoma, renal cell or head and neck cancer. Patients achieving partial responses numbered three: one hepatocellular carcinoma case and two cutaneous melanoma cases.

Sequenced by immunoSEQ multiplex PCR; TCRdb stores in-frame clones only, minus some. The sample contains about 95,000 clones, more than 85% of which appear only once. The CDR3 totals 13 residues. From germline, CDR1 is SNHLY and CDR2 FYNNEI. Trimming stripped 2 bases from V and 4 bases from J, with 6 bases between. The chain combines TRBV2 with TRBJ1-5; perhaps TRBD1 as D (5 bases). The clonotype comes from an adult with an advanced solid tumor such as melanoma, head and neck, liver or kidney cancer. The material sequenced was CD4+ or CD8+ T cells sorted from blood, taken in a trial of the OX40 agonist ivuxolimab. CDR3 amino acids: CASSEQGNQPQHF. The CDR3, as DNA: TGTGCCAGCAGTGAACAGGGAAATCAGCCCCAGCATTTT.